This T cell receptor beta chain was recovered during a study of response to subunit inactivated influenza vaccine listed by TCRdb under 2018. About the investigation overall: Deep quantitative profiling of the T cell receptor repertoire was used in the study to follow responses to a trivalent subunit inactivated influenza vaccine.

The CDR3 starts with the cysteine, ends with the phenylalanine, and has 16 residues. Only the CDR3 DNA stays, 48 bases, in frame from base 1. The V end gives up 11 bases and the J end 0 bases, leaving 8 bases in the junction not matched to a gene. CDR1 and CDR2 are drawn from the germline V gene: ENHRY, SYGVKD. A word on this clonotype: Its antigen has not been determined. A much larger clone differs by one base, so this may be a read error.

Libraries were built with RT-PCR. The data were produced on an Illumina HiSeq 2500. TCRdb applied fastp at Q25 and MiXCR to the public reads, then kept only in-frame beta chains. Rows are combined by CDR3 protein, so each entry shows the most common genes and DNA. In this sample the table shows 800,000 to 1,000,000 distinct CDR3 sequences, less than 25% of which occur a single time. Of the sample, about a tenth falls within the top ten clones. Overall study results and their limits: According to the authors, only a limited number of new T cells may be recruited by each seasonal influenza vaccination.

This receptor chain uses TRBV10-3 and TRBJ2-6; 9 junctional bases match TRBD1. Here the sequenced sample was PBMCs from blood, taken more than 4 days after vaccination. This TCR was sampled from a middle-aged man who received an inactivated influenza vaccine. Donor details come from another sample of the same person, matched by shared clones. The CDR3 protein sequence reads: CASRTGAFSGANVLTF. At the DNA level, the sequence is TGTGCCTCGCGGACAGGGGCTTTCTCTGGGGCCAACGTCCTGACTTTC.